A single sample is the source of the 24 T cell receptor beta chains below, sequenced in a study of T-cell memory formation after mild COVID-19. One entry per CDR3 protein results from TCRdb running MiXCR on the 5' RACE reads. The sample lists over 150,000 distinct CDR3 sequences, about a fifth occurring once. Sequenced input: PBMCs or a T cell subset sorted from them (not recorded which). The receptors stem from an adult woman who had mild COVID-19 (a few samples of this study predate the infection). Cell type and time point are not known.

Here the CDR3 reads CASSVVSGADEQYF. For the CDR3, the DNA is TGTGCCAGCAGCGTAGTTAGCGGAGCGGACGAGCAGTACTTC. J is TRBJ2-7 and V is TRBV9; D possibly corresponds to TRBD2 (6 bases). The ends were cut back, 0 bases at V and 5 bases at J, with 12 bases in the middle. Germline-derived CDR1 and CDR2 are SGDLS and YYNGEE. The CDR3 sequence is 14 residues long.

V usage is TRBV12-3 or TRBV12-4 and J usage is TRBJ1-1; D call uncertain. Trimming shortened V by 1 base and J by 4 bases, and 13 bases separated the two germline ends. The CDR3 contains 15 residues. The CDR3 region is CASSLVGYGGTEAFF. CDR3 in DNA: TGTGCCAGCAGTTTAGTGGGTTACGGAGGCACTGAAGCTTTCTTT.

The chain is built from TRBV5-1 and TRBJ2-2; weak D call: TRBD1 (6 bases). The germline gives CDR1 SGHRS, CDR2 YFSETQ. V was clipped by 6 bases and J by 4 bases, with 16 bases between them. The CDR3 is 15 amino acids. The DNA for the CDR3 is TGCGCCAGCATGATTCAGGGGCCCTCCACCGGGGAGCTGTTTTTT. Its protein is CASMIQGPSTGELFF.

There are a few counts of this clonotype. V and J are TRBV7-2 and TRBJ2-3; no clear D. CDR3 length: 14 residues. The germline V gene encodes CDR1 SGHTA and CDR2 FQGNSA. V was clipped by 5 bases and J by 1 base, with 10 bases between them. CDR3 nucleotides: TGTGCCAGCAGCGCGTGGTTAGGCACAGATACGCAGTATTTT. Amino acids: CASSAWLGTDTQYF.

The chain joins TRBV18 to TRBJ2-7; TRBD1 is a possible D gene (5 bases). The ends were cut back, 3 bases at V and 6 bases at J, with 18 bases in the middle. CDR3 size: 15 residues. CDR1 and CDR2 (germline): KGHSH, LQKENI. CDR3 bases: TGTGCCAGCTCACCTCCGGGCGCATTCCAGGGCGAGCAGTACTTC. Amino acids: CASSPPGAFQGEQYF.

The chain has TRBV7-8 and TRBJ2-1; TRBD2 is a possible D gene (6 bases). CDR3 length: 17 residues. CDR1 and CDR2 (germline): SGHVS, FQNEAQ. V was trimmed by 7 bases and J by 9 bases, leaving 28 bases between them. The CDR3 here is CASTTGPRLVEGGEQFF. CDR3 coding DNA: TGTGCCAGCACCACCGGACCCCGACTAGTCGAGGGCGGTGAGCAGTTCTTC.

CDR3 sequence reads: CASSPTTGLGTEAFF. The CDR3 DNA reads TGTGCCAGCAGTCCAACGACAGGGTTGGGCACTGAAGCTTTCTTT. The rearrangement links TRBV28 to TRBJ1-1, with 7 bases lining up with TRBD1. The trim removed 5 bases at V and 4 bases at J, leaving 10 bases unmatched. The CDR3 is made up of 15 amino acids. Germline CDR1 MDHEN, CDR2 SYDVKM.

In DNA, the CDR3 is TGTGCCAGCAGTGAGGAGGGAACCAAAAACATTCAGTACTTC. Its protein product is CASSEEGTKNIQYF. The chain has TRBV25-1 and TRBJ2-4, with a tentative D call TRBD2 (6 bases). Germline CDR1 MGHDK, CDR2 SYGVNS. Trimming cost V 3 bases and J 2 bases, with 8 bases left between them. The CDR3 has 14 residues.

The V and J genes are TRBV18 and TRBJ2-7; D not resolved. The V end lost 0 bases, the J end lost 1 base, and 7 bases lay between the germline ends. The length of the CDR3 is 14 residues. Germline CDR1 is KGHSH and CDR2 is LQKENI. The CDR3 loop reads CASSPPYRSYEQYF. The CDR3, as DNA: TGTGCCAGCTCACCACCGTACAGATCCTACGAGCAGTACTTC.

This clonotype was picked up a small number of times. J is TRBJ2-1 and V is TRBV4-1, with 10 positions matching TRBD2. The CDR3 runs 16 residues. Germline V CDR1 and CDR2: MGHRA, YSYEKL. V trimming: 1 base; J trimming: 4 bases; junction bases outside the gene matches: 4. The chain's CDR3 is CASSQALAGAYNEQFF. The CDR3 region has the DNA TGCGCCAGCAGCCAAGCTCTAGCGGGGGCTTACAATGAGCAGTTCTTC.

The chain links TRBV24-1 to TRBJ2-7; the match to TRBD1 covers 7 bases. The CDR3 runs 12 residues. The J segment lost 13 bases and the V segment lost 4 bases, leaving 9 bases of the junction unmatched. Germline CDR1 is KGHDR and CDR2 is SFDVKD. This CDR3 is CATSERTGLQYF. CDR3 in DNA: TGTGCCACCAGTGAGCGGACAGGCCTCCAATACTTC.

The chain combines TRBV21-1 with TRBJ2-2; the table assigns TRBD1, which was not confirmed against the DNA. TRBV21-1 is annotated as a pseudogene. The CDR3 has 16 amino acids. CDR3 loop: CASSNKPGDDTGELFF. The DNA of the CDR3 is TGTGCCAGCAGCAATAAGCCAGGGGATGATACCGGGGAGCTGTTTTTT.

This clonotype was picked up a small number of times. This chain uses TRBV4-3 with TRBJ1-1; tentative D call: TRBD1 (6 bases). This CDR3 spans 15 amino acids. Per the germline V gene, CDR1 is LGHNA and CDR2 is YSLEER. V was clipped by 4 bases and J by 0 bases, with 12 bases between them. CDR3 bases: TGCGCCAGCAGCCTAGGAAGGGGGATGAACACTGAAGCTTTCTTT. This sequence encodes CASSLGRGMNTEAFF.

This clonotype has just a few counts. V is TRBV10-3 and J is TRBJ2-3; 8 bases align to TRBD1. Trimming cost V 5 bases and J 1 base; bases outside gene matches: 5. Per the germline V gene, CDR1 is ENHRY and CDR2 is SYGVKD. The CDR3 sequence is 15 residues long. The DNA of the CDR3 is TGTGCCATCAGTACGACAGGGGAAGGCACAGATACGCAGTATTTT. Translated, it gives CAISTTGEGTDTQYF.

This clonotype turned up a few times. V and J are TRBV7-8 and TRBJ1-5; D not resolved. CDR1 SGHVS and CDR2 FQNEAQ come from the germline V gene. The V end was cut by 4 bases, the J end by 0 bases, with 7 bases between. The CDR3 extends over 14 amino acids. The CDR3 nucleotides read TGTGCCAGCAGCTCAAGGTCTAGCAATCAGCCCCAGCATTTT. This gives the protein CASSSRSSNQPQHF.

This chain connects TRBV6-1 to TRBJ2-7, with 7 bases fitting TRBD1. CDR3 length: 16 residues. V gave up 4 bases and J gave up 0 bases; unmatched junction bases: 9. The germline V gene encodes CDR1 MNHNS and CDR2 SASEGT. Written as DNA, the CDR3 is TGTGCCAGCAGTGGGCCCGGGACAGTAGCCTCCTACGAGCAGTACTTC. Amino acids: CASSGPGTVASYEQYF.

This chain joins TRBV4-1 and TRBJ2-7, with 10 bases fitting TRBD2. The CDR3 is 16 residues long. J was trimmed by 1 base and V by 6 bases; bases with no gene match: 9. Germline values: CDR1 MGHRA, CDR2 YSYEKL. The CDR3 spells CASSSTSGTSSYEQYF. CDR3 nucleotides: TGCGCCAGCAGTTCCACTAGCGGGACTTCTTCCTACGAGCAGTACTTC.

The rearrangement links TRBV7-9 to TRBJ2-7; the D gene is possibly TRBD1 (6 bases). The CDR3 loop spans 17 amino acids. Germline assignment: CDR1 SEHNR and CDR2 FQNEAQ (reference sequence). Trimming removed 4 bases at V and 6 bases at J, with 25 bases between. For the CDR3, the DNA is TGTGCCAGCAGCTCAATCGCAGGGGACCGAGATTCTTCCGAGCAGTACTTC. Translation: CASSSIAGDRDSSEQYF.

This clonotype showed up just a few times. The V gene is TRBV11-2, the J gene TRBJ2-7, with D tentatively TRBD1 (6 bases). This CDR3 spans 15 amino acids. The V end lost 4 bases, the J end lost 3 bases, and 16 bases lay between the germline ends. Germline values: CDR1 SGHAT, CDR2 FQNNGV. The CDR3, as DNA: TGTGCCAGCAGCTCCCCCGGACAGAGGTTCTACGAGCAGTACTTC. Translation: CASSSPGQRFYEQYF. Filled out from reference TRBV11-2 and TRBJ2-7, the complete variable domain reads EAGVAQSPRYKIIEKRQSVAFWCNPISGHATLYWYQQILGQGPKLLIQFQNNGVVDDSQLPKDRFSAERLKGVDSTLKIQPAKLEDSAVYLCASSSPGQRFYEQYFGPGTRLTVT.

This chain joins TRBV4-1 and TRBJ2-1; 10 bases fit TRBD2. The CDR3 contains 16 residues. After removal of 3 bases from V and 5 bases from J, the junction contained 7 bases not matched to a gene. Germline V CDR1 and CDR2: MGHRA, YSYEKL. The CDR3 region is CASSQSRTSGDNEQFF. The CDR3 region has the DNA TGCGCCAGCAGCCAGTCACGGACTAGCGGTGACAATGAGCAGTTCTTC.

The chain links TRBV6-6 to TRBJ1-2; 10 bases align to TRBD1. Germline V lookup: CDR1 MNHNY, CDR2 SVGAGI (reference sequence). The CDR3 spans 15 residues. The V segment lost 4 bases and the J segment 4 bases; nucleotides outside the gene matches: 6. The CDR3 sequence: CASSFDRGPTYGYTF. The CDR3, as DNA: TGTGCCAGCAGTTTTGACAGGGGGCCCACCTATGGCTACACCTTC.

CDR3 sequence reads: CASSSRDRGSNTEAFF. CDR3 bases: TGTGCCAGCAGCTCCCGGGACAGGGGGTCGAACACTGAAGCTTTCTTT. The rearrangement joins TRBV13 to TRBJ1-1, with TRBD1 matching 11 bases. CDR1 PRHDT and CDR2 FYEKMQ come from the germline V gene (reference sequence). CDR3 length equals 16 residues. With 4 bases clipped from V and 1 base from J, the junction kept 5 bases outside the gene matches.

This clonotype was observed a few times. This chain uses TRBV5-1 with TRBJ2-1, with 11 bases that match TRBD2. Germline values: CDR1 SGHRS, CDR2 YFSETQ. The CDR3 is 16 amino acids. V trimming: 0 bases; J trimming: 5 bases; junction bases outside the gene matches: 4. This CDR3 reads CASSLAGTSGDNEQFF. The CDR3 DNA follows: TGCGCCAGCAGCTTGGCTGGGACTAGCGGCGACAATGAGCAGTTCTTC.

The rearrangement uses TRBV12-3 or TRBV12-4 and TRBJ2-3; D not certain. V was cut by 0 bases and J by 3 bases, with 4 bases left in between. This CDR3 comprises 13 residues. CDR3 loop: CASSLANTDTQYF. CDR3 in DNA: TGTGCCAGCAGTTTAGCGAATACAGATACGCAGTATTTT.